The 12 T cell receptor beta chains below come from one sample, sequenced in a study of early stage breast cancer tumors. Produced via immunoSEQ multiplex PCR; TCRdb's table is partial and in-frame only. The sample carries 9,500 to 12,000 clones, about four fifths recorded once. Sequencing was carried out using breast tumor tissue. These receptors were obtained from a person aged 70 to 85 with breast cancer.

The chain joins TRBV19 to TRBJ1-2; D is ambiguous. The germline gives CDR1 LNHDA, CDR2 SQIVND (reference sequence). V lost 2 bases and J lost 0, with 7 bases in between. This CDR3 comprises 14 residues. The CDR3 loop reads CASSIRTANYGYTF. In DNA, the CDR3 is TGTGCCAGTAGTATAAGAACAGCTAACTATGGCTACACCTTC. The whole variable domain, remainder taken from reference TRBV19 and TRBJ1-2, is DGGITQSPKYLFRKEGQNVTLSCEQNLNHDAMYWYRQDPGQGLRLIYYSQIVNDFQKGDIAEGYSVSREKKESFPLTVTSAQKNPTAFYLCASSIRTANYGYTFGSGTRLTVV.

CDR3 in DNA: TGTGCCAGCAGGGAGTACAATGAGCAGTTCTTC. Residues: CASREYNEQFF. The chain recombines TRBV6-1 with TRBJ2-1; no clear D. CDR1 and CDR2 from the germline V gene are MNHNS and SASEGT. The ends were cut back, 6 bases at V and 4 bases at J, with 4 bases in the middle. This CDR3 comprises 11 residues.

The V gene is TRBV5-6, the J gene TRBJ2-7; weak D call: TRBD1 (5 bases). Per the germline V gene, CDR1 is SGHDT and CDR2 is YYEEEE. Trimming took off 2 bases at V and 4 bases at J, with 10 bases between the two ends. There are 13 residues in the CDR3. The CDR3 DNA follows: TGTGCCAGCAGCTTCGACAGCCTATACGAGCAGTACTTC. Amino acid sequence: CASSFDSLYEQYF.

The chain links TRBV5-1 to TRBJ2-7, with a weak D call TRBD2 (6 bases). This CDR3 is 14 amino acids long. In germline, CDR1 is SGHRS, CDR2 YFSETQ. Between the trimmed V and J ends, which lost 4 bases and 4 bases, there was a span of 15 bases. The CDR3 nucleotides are TGCGCCAGCAGCCTTACCCAGGCGGGATACGAGCAGTACTTC. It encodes CASSLTQAGYEQYF. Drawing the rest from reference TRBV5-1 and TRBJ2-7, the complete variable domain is KAGVTQTPRYLIKTRGQQVTLSCSPISGHRSVSWYQQTPGQGLQFLFEYFSETQRNKGNFPGRFSGRQFSNSRSEMNVSTLELGDSALYLCASSLTQAGYEQYFGPGTRLTVT.

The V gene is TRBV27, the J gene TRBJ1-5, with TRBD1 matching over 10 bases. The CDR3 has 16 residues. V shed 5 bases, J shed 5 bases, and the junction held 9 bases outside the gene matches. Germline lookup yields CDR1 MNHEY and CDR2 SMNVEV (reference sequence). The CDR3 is CASSPYIDRGHQPQHF. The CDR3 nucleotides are TGTGCCAGCAGTCCATACATTGACAGGGGGCATCAGCCCCAGCATTTT.

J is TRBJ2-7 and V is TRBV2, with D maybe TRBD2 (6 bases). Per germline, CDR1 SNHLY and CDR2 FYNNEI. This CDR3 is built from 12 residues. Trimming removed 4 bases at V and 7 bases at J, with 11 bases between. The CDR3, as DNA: TGTGCCAGCAGTGCGGAGGGGTGGGAGCAGTACTTC. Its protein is CASSAEGWEQYF.

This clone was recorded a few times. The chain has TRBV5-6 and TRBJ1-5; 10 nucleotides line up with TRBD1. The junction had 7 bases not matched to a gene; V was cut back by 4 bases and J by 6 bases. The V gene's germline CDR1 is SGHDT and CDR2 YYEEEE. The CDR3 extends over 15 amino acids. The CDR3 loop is CASSRGTGVFQPQHF. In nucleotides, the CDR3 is TGTGCCAGCAGCCGTGGGACAGGGGTTTTTCAGCCCCAGCATTTT. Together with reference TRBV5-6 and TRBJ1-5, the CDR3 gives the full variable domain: DAGVTQSPTHLIKTRGQQVTLRCSPKSGHDTVSWYQQALGQGPQFIFQYYEEEERQRGNFPDRFSGHQFPNYSSELNVNALLLGDSALYLCASSRGTGVFQPQHFGDGTRLSIL.

The CDR3 coding sequence is TGTGCCAGGGGACGGACAGGGCGCAATCAGCCCCAGCATTTT. This translates into CARGRTGRNQPQHF. This chain connects TRBV6-1 to TRBJ1-5; 8 positions match TRBD1. CDR1 is MNHNS, CDR2 SASEGT, per germline. Trimming took 9 bases from V and 2 from J; bases not matched to a gene: 6. CDR3 length equals 14 residues.

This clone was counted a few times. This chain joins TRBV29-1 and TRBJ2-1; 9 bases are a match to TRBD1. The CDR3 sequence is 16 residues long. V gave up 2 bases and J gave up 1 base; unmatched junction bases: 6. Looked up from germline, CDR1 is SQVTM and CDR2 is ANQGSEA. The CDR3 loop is CSVEPLDRGSYNEQFF. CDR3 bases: TGCAGCGTTGAACCCCTGGACAGGGGATCCTACAATGAGCAGTTCTTC.

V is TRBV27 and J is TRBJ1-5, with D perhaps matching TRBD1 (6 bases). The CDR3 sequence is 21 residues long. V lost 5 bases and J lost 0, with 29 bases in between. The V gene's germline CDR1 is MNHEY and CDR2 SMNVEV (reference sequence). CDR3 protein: CASSKQHPGMTGPYSNQPQHF. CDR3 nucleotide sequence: TGTGCCAGCAGTAAACAACATCCAGGAATGACAGGACCTTATAGCAATCAGCCCCAGCATTTT.

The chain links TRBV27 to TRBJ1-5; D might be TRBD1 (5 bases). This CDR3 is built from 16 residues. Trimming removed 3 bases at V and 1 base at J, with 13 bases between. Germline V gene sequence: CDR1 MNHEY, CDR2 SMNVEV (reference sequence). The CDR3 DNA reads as TGTGCCAGCAGTTTTGGGGGGGAACGGAGCAATCAGCCCCAGCATTTT. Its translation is CASSFGGERSNQPQHF.

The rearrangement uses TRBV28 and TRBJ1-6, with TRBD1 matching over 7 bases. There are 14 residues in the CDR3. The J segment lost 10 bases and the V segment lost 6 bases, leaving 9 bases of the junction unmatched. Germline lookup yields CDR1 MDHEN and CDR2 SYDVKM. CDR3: CASSLTGFESPLHF. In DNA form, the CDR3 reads TGTGCCAGCAGCCTGACAGGGTTTGAATCACCCCTCCACTTT.